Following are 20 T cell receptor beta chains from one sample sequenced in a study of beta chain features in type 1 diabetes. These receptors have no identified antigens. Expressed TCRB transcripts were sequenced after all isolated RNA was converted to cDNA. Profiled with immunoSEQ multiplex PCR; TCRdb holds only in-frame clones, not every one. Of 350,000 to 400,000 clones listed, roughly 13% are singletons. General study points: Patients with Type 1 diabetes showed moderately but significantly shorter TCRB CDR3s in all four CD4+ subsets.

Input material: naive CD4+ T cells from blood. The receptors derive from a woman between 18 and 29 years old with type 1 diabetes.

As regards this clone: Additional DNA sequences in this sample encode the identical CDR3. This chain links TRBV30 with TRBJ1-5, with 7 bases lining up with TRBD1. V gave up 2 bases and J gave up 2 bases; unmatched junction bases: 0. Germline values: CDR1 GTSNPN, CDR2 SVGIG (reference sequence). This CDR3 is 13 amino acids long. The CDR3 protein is CAWSTGGNQPQHF. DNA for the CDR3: TGTGCCTGGAGTACAGGGGGCAATCAGCCCCAGCATTTT.

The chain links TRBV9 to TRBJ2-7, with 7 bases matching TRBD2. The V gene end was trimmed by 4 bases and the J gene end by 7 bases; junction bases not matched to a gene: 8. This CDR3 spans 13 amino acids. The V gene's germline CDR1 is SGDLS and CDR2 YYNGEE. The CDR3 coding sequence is TGTGCCAGCAGCACTAGACTAGCTGATGAGCAGTACTTC. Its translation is CASSTRLADEQYF. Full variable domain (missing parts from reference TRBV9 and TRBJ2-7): DSGVTQTPKHLITATGQRVTLRCSPRSGDLSVYWYQQSLDQGLQFLIQYYNGEERAKGNILERFSAQQFPDLHSELNLSSLELGDSALYFCASSTRLADEQYFGPGTRLTVT.

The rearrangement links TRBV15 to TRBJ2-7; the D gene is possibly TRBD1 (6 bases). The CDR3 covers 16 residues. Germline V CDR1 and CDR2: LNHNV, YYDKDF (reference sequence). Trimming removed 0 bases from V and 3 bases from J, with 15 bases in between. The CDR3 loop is CATSRDSRGPIYEQYF. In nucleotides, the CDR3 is TGTGCCACCAGCAGAGATTCCAGGGGCCCTATCTACGAGCAGTACTTC.

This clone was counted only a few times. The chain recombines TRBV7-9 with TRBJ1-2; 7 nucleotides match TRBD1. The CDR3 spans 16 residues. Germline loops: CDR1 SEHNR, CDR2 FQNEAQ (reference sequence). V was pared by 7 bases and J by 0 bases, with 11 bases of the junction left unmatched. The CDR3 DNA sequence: TGTGCCAGCACCCTCTGGGGGGACAGACCTAACTATGGCTACACCTTC. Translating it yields CASTLWGDRPNYGYTF.

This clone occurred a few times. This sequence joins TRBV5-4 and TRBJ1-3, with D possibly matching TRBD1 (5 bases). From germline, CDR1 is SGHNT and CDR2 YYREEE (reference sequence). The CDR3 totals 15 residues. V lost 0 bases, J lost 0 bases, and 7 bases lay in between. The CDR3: CASSLDRISGNTIYF. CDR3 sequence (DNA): TGTGCCAGCAGCTTGGACAGGATCTCTGGAAACACCATATATTTT.

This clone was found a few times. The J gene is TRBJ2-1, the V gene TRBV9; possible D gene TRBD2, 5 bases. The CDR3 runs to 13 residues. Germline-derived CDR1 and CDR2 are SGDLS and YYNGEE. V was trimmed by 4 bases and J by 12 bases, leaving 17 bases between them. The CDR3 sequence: CASSPATGSRQFF. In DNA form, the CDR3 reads TGTGCCAGCAGCCCCGCCACGGGGAGCCGGCAGTTCTTC.

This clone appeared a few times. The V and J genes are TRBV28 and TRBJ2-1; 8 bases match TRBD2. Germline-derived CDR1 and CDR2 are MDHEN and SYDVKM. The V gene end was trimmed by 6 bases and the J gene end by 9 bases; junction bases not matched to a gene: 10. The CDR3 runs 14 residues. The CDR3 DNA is TGTGCCAGCAGGGCGCCGGCGGGAGGCGGTGAGCAGTTCTTC. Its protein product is CASRAPAGGGEQFF.

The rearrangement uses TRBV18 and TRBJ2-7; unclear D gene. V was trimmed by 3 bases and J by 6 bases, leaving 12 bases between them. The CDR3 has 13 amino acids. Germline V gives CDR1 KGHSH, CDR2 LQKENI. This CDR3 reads CASSPASRSEQYF. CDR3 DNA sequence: TGTGCCAGCTCACCCGCTTCCCGGTCCGAGCAGTACTTC.

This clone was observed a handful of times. The CDR3 DNA follows: TGTGCCAGCAGTGACTTGGGACTAGCGTCCCAAGAGACCCAGTACTTC. As protein: CASSDLGLASQETQYF. V is TRBV14 and J is TRBJ2-5; 10 bases are a match to TRBD2. In germline, CDR1 is SGHDN, CDR2 FVKESK. After removal of 6 bases from V and 1 base from J, the junction contained 8 bases not matched to a gene. The length of the CDR3 is 16 residues. Drawing the rest from reference TRBV14 and TRBJ2-5, the complete variable domain is EAGVTQFPSHSVIEKGQTVTLRCDPISGHDNLYWYRRVMGKEIKFLLHFVKESKQDESGMPNNRFLAERTGGTYSTLKVQPAELEDSGVYFCASSDLGLASQETQYFGPGTRLLVL.

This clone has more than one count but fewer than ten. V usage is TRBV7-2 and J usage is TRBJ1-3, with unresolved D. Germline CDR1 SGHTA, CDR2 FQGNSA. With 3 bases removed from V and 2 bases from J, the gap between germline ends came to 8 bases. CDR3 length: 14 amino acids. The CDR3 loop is CASSLQVAGNTIYF. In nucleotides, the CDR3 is TGTGCCAGCAGCTTGCAGGTTGCTGGAAACACCATATATTTT.

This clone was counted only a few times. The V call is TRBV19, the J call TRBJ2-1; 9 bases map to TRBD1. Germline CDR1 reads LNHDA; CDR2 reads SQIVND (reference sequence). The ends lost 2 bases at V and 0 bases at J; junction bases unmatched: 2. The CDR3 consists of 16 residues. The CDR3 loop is CASSILGQGSYNEQFF. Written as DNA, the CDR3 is TGTGCCAGTAGTATACTGGGACAGGGCTCCTACAATGAGCAGTTCTTC.

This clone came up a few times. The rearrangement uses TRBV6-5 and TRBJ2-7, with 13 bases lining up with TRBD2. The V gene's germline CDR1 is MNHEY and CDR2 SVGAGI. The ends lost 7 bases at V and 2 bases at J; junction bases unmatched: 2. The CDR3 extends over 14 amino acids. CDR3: CASKGLAGPYEQYF. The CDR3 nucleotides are TGTGCCAGCAAGGGACTAGCGGGGCCCTACGAGCAGTACTTC.

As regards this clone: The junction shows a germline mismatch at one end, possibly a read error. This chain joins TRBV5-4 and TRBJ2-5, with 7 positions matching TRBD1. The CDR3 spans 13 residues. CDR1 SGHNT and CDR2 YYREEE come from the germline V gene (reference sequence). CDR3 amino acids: CASSLTRDSPGDF. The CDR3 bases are TGTGCCAGCAGCTTGACCCGGGACAGCCCCGGGGACTTC.

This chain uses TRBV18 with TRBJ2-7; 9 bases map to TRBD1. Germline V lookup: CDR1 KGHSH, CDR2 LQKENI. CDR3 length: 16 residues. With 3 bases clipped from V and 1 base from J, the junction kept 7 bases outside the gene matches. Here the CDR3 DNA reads TGTGCCAGCTCACCTCCTCGTGGACAGGGGTCCTACGAGCAGTACTTC. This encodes CASSPPRGQGSYEQYF. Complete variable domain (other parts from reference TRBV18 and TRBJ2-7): NAGVMQNPRHLVRRRGQEARLRCSPMKGHSHVYWYRQLPEEGLKFMVYLQKENIIDESGMPKERFSAEFPKEGPSILRIQQVVRGDSAAYFCASSPPRGQGSYEQYFGPGTRLTVT.

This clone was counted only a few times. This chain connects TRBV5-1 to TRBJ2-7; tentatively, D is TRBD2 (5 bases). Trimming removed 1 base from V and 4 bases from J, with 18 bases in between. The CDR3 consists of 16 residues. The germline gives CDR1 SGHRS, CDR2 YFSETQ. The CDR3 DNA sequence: TGCGCCAGCAGCTTGACAGCGGCATCGGGTCTGTACGAGCAGTACTTC. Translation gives CASSLTAASGLYEQYF.

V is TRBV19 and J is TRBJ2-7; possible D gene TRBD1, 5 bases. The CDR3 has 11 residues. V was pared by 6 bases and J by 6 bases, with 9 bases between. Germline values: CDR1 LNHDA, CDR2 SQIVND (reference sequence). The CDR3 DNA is TGTGCCAGTAGGACGGACACCGAGCAGTACTTC. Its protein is CASRTDTEQYF.

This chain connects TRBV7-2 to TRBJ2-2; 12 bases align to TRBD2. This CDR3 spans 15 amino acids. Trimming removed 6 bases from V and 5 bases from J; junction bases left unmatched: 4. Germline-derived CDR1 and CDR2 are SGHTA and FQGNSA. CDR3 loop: CASRPGLAGTGELFF. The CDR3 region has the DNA TGTGCCAGCAGGCCGGGACTAGCGGGTACCGGGGAGCTGTTTTTT.

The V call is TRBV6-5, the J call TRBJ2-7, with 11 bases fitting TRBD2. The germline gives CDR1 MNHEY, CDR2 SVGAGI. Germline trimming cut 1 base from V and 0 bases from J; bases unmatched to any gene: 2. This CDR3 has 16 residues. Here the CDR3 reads CASSYWGTSGSYEQYF. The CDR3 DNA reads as TGTGCCAGCAGTTACTGGGGGACTAGCGGCTCCTACGAGCAGTACTTC.

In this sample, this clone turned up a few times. The CDR3 DNA is TGTGCCAGCAGCTTGGCTGAGGGCCCGATTGGAGCTTTCTTT. This encodes CASSLAEGPIGAFF. The chain combines TRBV5-4 with TRBJ1-1; D unclear. This CDR3 is 14 amino acids long. Trimming cost V 0 bases and J 10 bases, with 16 bases left between them. Germline V gives CDR1 SGHNT, CDR2 YYREEE (reference sequence).

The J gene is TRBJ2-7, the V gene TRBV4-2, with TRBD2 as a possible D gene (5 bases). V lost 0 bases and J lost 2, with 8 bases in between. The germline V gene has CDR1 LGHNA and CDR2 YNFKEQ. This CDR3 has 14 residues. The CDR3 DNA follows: TGTGCCAGCAGCCAAGAGAAGCGGACCTACGAGCAGTACTTC. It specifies CASSQEKRTYEQYF.